This section outlines one T cell receptor beta chain sequence together with its context. Its specificity is unknown. The treatment here: 10-day PBMC culture with coronavirus spike peptide pools or control peptides (ViraFEST assay). ViraFEST relied on peptide pools to expand antigen-specific T cells; the TCRs were sequenced afterward. These data belong to a study of vaccination and CD4 T cells after COVID-19. Turning to the study itself: Median time from second vaccine dose to sampling was roughly 65 days (14 to 241).

Sequence data for DNA of cultured CD4+ T cells were generated by the Oncomine TCR Beta short-read assay. MiXCR, run by TCRdb on the PCR reads, gives a single entry per CDR3 protein. This table holds 15,000 to 20,000 distinct CDR3 sequences, roughly 50% found once. CDR3 length: 13 residues. Per germline, CDR1 SQVTM and CDR2 ANQGSEA. Trimming pared 4 bases from V and 3 bases from J, leaving 13 bases between. Sequencing used CD4+ T cells from blood, cultured in vitro. The TCR originated in a human donor who had recovered from COVID-19. V gene TRBV29-1 combines with J gene TRBJ2-7; a possible D gene is TRBD2 (6 bases). This chain's CDR3 is CSVVGGAVYEQYF. CDR3 nucleotides: TGCAGCGTTGTAGGAGGGGCAGTCTACGAGCAGTACTTC.